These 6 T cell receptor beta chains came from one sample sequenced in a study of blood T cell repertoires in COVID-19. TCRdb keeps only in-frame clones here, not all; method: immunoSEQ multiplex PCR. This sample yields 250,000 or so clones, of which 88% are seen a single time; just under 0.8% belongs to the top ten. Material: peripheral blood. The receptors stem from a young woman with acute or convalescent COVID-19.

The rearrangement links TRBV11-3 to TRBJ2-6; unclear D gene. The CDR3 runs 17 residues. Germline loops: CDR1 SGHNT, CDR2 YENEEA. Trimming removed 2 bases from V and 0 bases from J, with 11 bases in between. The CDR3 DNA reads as TGTGCCAGCAGCTTACGGCAGGCGCCCTCTGGGGCCAACGTCCTGACTTTC. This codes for CASSLRQAPSGANVLTF.

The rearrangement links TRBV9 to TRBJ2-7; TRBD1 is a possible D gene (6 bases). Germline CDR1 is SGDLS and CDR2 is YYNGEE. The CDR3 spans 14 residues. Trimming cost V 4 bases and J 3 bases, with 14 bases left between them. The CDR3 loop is CASSFTGNYYEQYF. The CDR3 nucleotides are TGTGCCAGCAGCTTTACAGGGAATTACTACGAGCAGTACTTC.

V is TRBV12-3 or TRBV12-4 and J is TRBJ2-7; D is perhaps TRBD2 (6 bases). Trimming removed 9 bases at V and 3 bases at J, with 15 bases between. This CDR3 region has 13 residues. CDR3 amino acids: CASAPSANYEQYF. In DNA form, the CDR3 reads TGTGCCAGTGCACCTAGCGCCAACTACGAGCAGTACTTC.

In DNA form, the CDR3 reads TGTGCCTGGAGTTGGGCAGGGGGCTCAGAGACCCAGTACTTC. The encoded protein is CAWSWAGGSETQYF. The chain employs TRBV30 and TRBJ2-5; TRBD1 matches at 8 bases. The CDR3 has 14 amino acids. Germline values: CDR1 GTSNPN, CDR2 SVGIG (reference sequence). The junction had 6 bases not matched to a gene; V was cut back by 2 bases and J by 4 bases.

For the CDR3, the DNA is TGCGCCAGCAGCCAAGTCGGGACTAGCGGGAGCTCCTACAATGAGCAGTTCTTC. The encoded protein is CASSQVGTSGSSYNEQFF. The chain joins TRBV4-3 to TRBJ2-1; TRBD2 aligns across 14 bases. The length of the CDR3 is 18 residues. Germline CDR1 reads LGHNA; CDR2 reads YSLEER. J lost 0 bases, V lost 1 base, and 2 bases had no gene match.

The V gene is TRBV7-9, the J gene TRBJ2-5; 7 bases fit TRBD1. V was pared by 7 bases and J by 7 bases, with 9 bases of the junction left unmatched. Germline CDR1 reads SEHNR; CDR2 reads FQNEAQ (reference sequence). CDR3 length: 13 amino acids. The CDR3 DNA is TGTGCCAGCACTACAGGGGTAGGAGGGACCCAGTACTTC. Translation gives CASTTGVGGTQYF.